This TCR beta chain was sequenced during a study of blood T cell repertoires in COVID-19. The wider study: The samples span acute and convalescent COVID-19 from the United States, Italy and Spain. T cells, B-cell-depleted T cells, or PBMCs supplied cDNA or gDNA.

Germline CDR1 and CDR2: MNHEY and SMNVEV (reference sequence). The CDR3 length is 15 residues. With V trimmed by 3 bases and J by 4 bases, 5 bases remained unmatched. Authors' methods: Reference gene primers were amplified, and this amplification served to estimate nucleated cell counts. TCRdb's table, derived via immunoSEQ multiplex PCR, lists solely in-frame clones and lacks some. The D gene and trimming were derived from the DNA, and the V and J assignments and clone size from that table. The sample carries about 310,000 clones, 87% recorded once. This receptor was taken from a man over 45 with active or convalescent COVID-19. Sequencing used peripheral blood. This sequence joins TRBV27 and TRBJ1-5, with 8 bases matching TRBD1. CDR3 bases: TGTGCCAGCAGTTTGGACAGGGTGGGGAATCAGCCCCAGCATTTT. Protein: CASSLDRVGNQPQHF.